This T cell receptor beta chain was captured by sequencing in a study of T cells in tuberculosis (dated by TCRdb to 2017 to 2018). A note on the overall study: In the study, CD1B tetramers and high-throughput TCR immunosequencing were combined to characterize T cells specific for the mycobacterial lipid antigen glucose monomycolate (GMM). A South African clinical cohort compared IGRA-negative adolescents, IGRA-positive adolescents with latent tuberculosis and adults with active tuberculosis, around ten per group. Overall results and qualifications from the work: Smaller mean NN-distances to GMM-specific TCRs were observed in active tuberculosis TCR-alpha repertoires than in IGRA-negative controls, suggesting clonal expansion of GMM-specific TCRs. The smaller NN-distances were partly driven by shorter CDR3-alpha lengths in active tuberculosis patients, and the difference for TCR-beta did not reach statistical significance. An accuracy of 87% (AUROC 0.90) was reached by a classifier using the diverse GMM-specific repertoire, compared with about 65% accuracy when GEM motif frequencies were used. Which clinical samples got chosen depended on the availability of cryopreserved specimens, and the active tuberculosis cases were adults, whereas the controls were adolescents.

At study entry, a tuberculin skin test and the QuantiFERON-TB GOLD In-Tube IGRA were used to screen adolescents for latent tuberculosis infection. Immunosequencing of unsorted cryopreserved PBMC covered, on average, approximately 100,000 T cells per clinical donor. Eleven high schools in the Worcester region of the Western Cape, South Africa, served as enrollment sites for adolescents aged 12 to 18 years. Approximately ten M. tuberculosis-infected adolescents and around ten uninfected adolescents were selected, with the two groups matched for age and sex. Adolescent PBMC were isolated from freshly drawn heparinized blood by density centrifugation and cryopreserved. V sheds 0 bases and J sheds 6 bases, leaving 16 bases between their ends. The germline V gene provides CDR1 MGHRA and CDR2 YSYEKL. The CDR3 measures 16 amino acids from cysteine to phenylalanine. The CDR3 DNA has 48 bases and is translated from base 1.

Comments on this clone: Its specific antigen is unknown. The sample holds no much larger clone one base away, and base qualities are not on file.

The immunoSEQ multiplex PCR assay was used to generate TCR libraries, with TCR-beta and/or TCR-alpha/delta assays applied to each sample. Amplified TCR libraries were sequenced on the Illumina high-throughput platform. As for the original processing: Clustering and dimensionality reduction relied on pairwise TCRdist distances among GMM-specific receptors from T cells that were either sorted ex vivo or expanded in vitro. Each clinical repertoire was assigned a mean NN-distance score, defined as the average TCRdist to the nearest 10% of tetramer-positive reference sequences. GEM TCR motif frequency was calculated as the fraction of unique TCRs that matched known GEM sequences in V/J usage and CDR3 length. Active tuberculosis was classified by linear discriminant analysis with leave-one-out cross-validation, implemented in scikit-learn. Sourced from immuneACCESS, this table was stored by TCRdb with only in-frame sequences that have V and J called. A share of the clones is absent; for the studies checked, an unresolved V gene accounts for under half, and the remainder has no known explanation. Clone size and V and J calls were adopted from that table, with D and trimming inferred from the DNA. This sample comprises 33,000 or so clones, over 85% of them detected only once. The leading ten clones occupy 5.5% to 8% of the sample.

The sample consisted of PBMCs. The clonotype was recovered from a donor aged 5 to 30 with latent tuberculosis or without tuberculosis infection. The sequence links TRBV4-1 to TRBJ2-3; TRBD2 is a possible D gene, resting on 5 matching bases. The base sequence is TGCGCCAGCAGCCAAGATTCGGGATCTTACCGGGATACGCAGTATTTT. Its amino acids are CASSQDSGSYRDTQYF.